This entry features one T cell receptor (beta chain) sequence. Its antigen is not identified. The PCR made use of 60 Vbeta and 13 Jbeta primers. This table comes from immunoSEQ multiplex PCR, and its TCRdb copy is limited to in-frame clones, with some not included. The sample lists 150,000 to 200,000 clones, about three quarters occurring once. The data are from a study of cytomegalovirus exposure and HLA in healthy donors. Study-wide background: Of the donors genotyped, several hundred in all, over 80% fell in the Caucasian-associated ancestry cluster.

CDR3 length equals 14 residues. CDR1 and CDR2 from the germline V gene are SQVTM and ANQGSEA. V dropped 7 bases and J dropped 4 bases, with 19 bases sitting between them. The study, taken as a whole, reports: In vitro experiments confirmed that three CMV-associated chains were specific for CMV antigens. Available immune exposure information was restricted to CMV serostatus only. Across donors, presence/absence analyses took sequencing depth to be roughly uniform.

The sample taken for sequencing was PBMCs. The sequence derives from a woman aged 40 to 50 in good health and CMV-seronegative. This sequence joins TRBV29-1 and TRBJ2-5; D is unclear. The CDR3 sequence is CSARSGPIGETQYF. CDR3 DNA sequence: TGCAGCGCCCGCAGTGGGCCTATCGGAGAGACCCAGTACTTC.